In its sample, the clone carrying this T cell receptor beta chain was seen once. Synthetically made TCR analog templates were put into each PCR as spikes. This table comes from immunoSEQ multiplex PCR, and its TCRdb copy is limited to in-frame clones, with some not included. This sample has roughly 63,000 clones, with about four fifths found just once. The CDR3 consists of 15 residues. Germline V CDR1 and CDR2: LGHNA, YNFKEQ. Trimming cost V 4 bases and J 4 bases; bases outside gene matches: 9. This record comes from a study of PD-L1 blockade in urothelial cancer. The wider study: Analyzed time points were 3 weeks (second dose) and 6 weeks after therapy began. T cells numbered a median of 141,255 in the blood samples.

Time point of the sample: pretreatment peripheral blood. The study collected 1 to 8 samples per patient, pretreatment and on-treatment. The chain links TRBV4-2 to TRBJ2-7; 8 nucleotides line up with TRBD2. The sequencing here drew on PBMCs, taken around atezolizumab (anti-PD-L1) treatment. The clonotype originates from a man aged 65-85 years with urothelial cancer. CDR3 DNA sequence: TGTGCCAGCAGCCCCGACGGGGGGGCTCCTTACGAGCAGTACTTC. Amino acids: CASSPDGGAPYEQYF.